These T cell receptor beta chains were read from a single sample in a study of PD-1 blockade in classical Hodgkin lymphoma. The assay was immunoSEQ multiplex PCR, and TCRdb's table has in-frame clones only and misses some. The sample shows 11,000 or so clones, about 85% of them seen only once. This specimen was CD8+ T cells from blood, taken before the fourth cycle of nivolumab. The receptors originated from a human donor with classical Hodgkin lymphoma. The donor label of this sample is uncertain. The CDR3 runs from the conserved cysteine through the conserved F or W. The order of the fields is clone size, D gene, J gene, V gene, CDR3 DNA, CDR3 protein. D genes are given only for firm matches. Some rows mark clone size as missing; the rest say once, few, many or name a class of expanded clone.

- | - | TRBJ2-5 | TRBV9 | TGTGCCAGCAGCGTAGTAAGTATAACAGGCGAAGAGACCCAGTACTTC | CASSVVSITGEETQYF
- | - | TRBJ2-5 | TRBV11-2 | TGTGCCAGCAGCCTAACCTATGAGGGCAGCCGAGGAGAGACCCAGTACTTC | CASSLTYEGSRGETQYF
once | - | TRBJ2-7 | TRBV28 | TGTGCCAGCACACAGGGGGGGACTAGCTCCTACGAGCAGTACTTC | CASTQGGTSSYEQYF
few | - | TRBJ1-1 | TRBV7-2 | TGTGCCAGCAGCTTACGGGACTGGGAGAACACTGAAGCTTTCTTT | CASSLRDWENTEAFF
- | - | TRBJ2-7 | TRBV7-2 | TGTGCCAGCAGCTCTGGGACTGTCTACGAGCAGTACTTC | CASSSGTVYEQYF
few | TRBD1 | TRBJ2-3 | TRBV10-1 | TGCGCCAGCAGTGAGACCGACAGGGGTCGGTATTTT | CASSETDRGRYF
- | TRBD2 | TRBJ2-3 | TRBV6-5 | TGTGCCAGCAGTTATATCGGGCAGGGAGGGACAGATACGCAGTATTTT | CASSYIGQGGTDTQYF
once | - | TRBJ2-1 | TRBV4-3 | TGCGCCAGCAGCTCGGGACAATATTCCTACAATGAGCAGTTCTTC | CASSSGQYSYNEQFF
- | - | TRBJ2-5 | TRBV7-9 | TGTGCCAGCAGCTTCGGGTCTTGGTACCAAGAGACCCAGTACTTC | CASSFGSWYQETQYF
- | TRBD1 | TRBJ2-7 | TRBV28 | TGTGCCAGCAGTTACGACTCGACAGGGTTGCTCGACGAGCAGTACTTC | CASSYDSTGLLDEQYF
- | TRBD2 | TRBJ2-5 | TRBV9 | TGTGCCAGCAGCGTGGGCGGGAGACAAGAGACCCAGTACTTC | CASSVGGRQETQYF
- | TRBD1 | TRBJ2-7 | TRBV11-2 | TGTGCCAGCAGCCAAGGGACAGGGGGTTTGAGCTCCTACGAGCAGTACTTC | CASSQGTGGLSSYEQYF
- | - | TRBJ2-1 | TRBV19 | TGTGCCAGTAGTATAGGGGGAGACAATGAGCAGTTCTTC | CASSIGGDNEQFF
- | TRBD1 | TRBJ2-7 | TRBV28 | TGTGCCAGCAGTCAGGGACAGGGCGGATTCGGCTACGAGCAGTACTTC | CASSQGQGGFGYEQYF
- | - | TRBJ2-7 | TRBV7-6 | TGTGCCAGCAGCTGGGCTTCCGACTCCTACGAGCAGTACTTC | CASSWASDSYEQYF
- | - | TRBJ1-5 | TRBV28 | TGTGCCAGCAGTTTAGGATCGGGGGAGTGGGGCAATCAGCCCCAGCATTTT | CASSLGSGEWGNQPQHF
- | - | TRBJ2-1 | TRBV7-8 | TGTGCCAGCAGCCCGATGGGATCCTACAATGAGCAGTTCTTC | CASSPMGSYNEQFF
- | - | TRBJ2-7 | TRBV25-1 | TGTGCCAGCAGTGAATGGGGGGCCCACGAGCAGTACTTC | CASSEWGAHEQYF
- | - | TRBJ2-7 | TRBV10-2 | TGCGCCAGCAGTGAGCGGTCTACGACCTCCTACGAGCAGTACTTC | CASSERSTTSYEQYF
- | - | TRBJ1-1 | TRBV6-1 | TGTGCAACAGGTGAAGCTTTCTTT | CATGEAFF
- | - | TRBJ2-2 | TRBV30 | TGTGCCTGGATCCCTCTCGCGGACACCGGGGAGCTGTTTTTT | CAWIPLADTGELFF
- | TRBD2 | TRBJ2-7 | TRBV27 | TGTGCCAGCAGCCCTTCCTTGGCGACTAGCGAATCCTACGAGCAGTACTTC | CASSPSLATSESYEQYF
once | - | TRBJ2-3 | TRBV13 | TGTGCCAGCAGCTTAATGTCCCTTAGCACAGATACGCAGTATTTT | CASSLMSLSTDTQYF
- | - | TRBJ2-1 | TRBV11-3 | TGTGCCAGCAGCACATCAGGGGATGAGCAGTTCTTC | CASSTSGDEQFF
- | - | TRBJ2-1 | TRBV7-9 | TGTGCCAGCCTAGGGGAAGGGGGCTACAATGAGCAGTTCTTC | CASLGEGGYNEQFF
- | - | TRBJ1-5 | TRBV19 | TGTGCCAGTAGTATTAGGGTATCTCACAATCAGCCCCAGCATTTT | CASSIRVSHNQPQHF
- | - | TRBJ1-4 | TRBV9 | TGTGCCAGCAGCGGCCCCGGGTCGGGAAATGAAAAACTGTTTTTT | CASSGPGSGNEKLFF
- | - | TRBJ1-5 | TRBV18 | TGTGCCAGCTCACCAGATAGCAATCAGCCCCAGCATTTT | CASSPDSNQPQHF
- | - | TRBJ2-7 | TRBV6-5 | TGTGCCAGCAGTTACTCGTGGGACAACTCCTACGAGCAGTACTTC | CASSYSWDNSYEQYF